This T cell receptor beta chain emerged from a study of response to subunit inactivated influenza vaccine. The junction had 4 bases not matched to a gene; V was cut back by 6 bases and J by 7 bases. The CDR3 loop spans 14 amino acids. On this clonotype: What it binds is unknown.

TCRdb analysed the RT-PCR reads with MiXCR anew, one entry per CDR3 protein. This table holds roughly 500,000 distinct CDR3 sequences, about 17% found once. Study results and caveats: T cells newly recruited by each seasonal influenza vaccination are few, the authors suggested.

The sequence was obtained from a man aged 50 to 69 who received an inactivated influenza vaccine. This chain uses TRBV12-3 or TRBV12-4 with TRBJ1-6; 9 nucleotides match TRBD1. The sequences come from CD4+ T cells sorted from PBMCs, collected about 23 months after vaccination. The CDR3 here is CASRWTGENSPLHF. CDR3 nucleotide sequence: TGTGCCAGCAGATGGACAGGGGAGAATTCACCCCTCCACTTT.